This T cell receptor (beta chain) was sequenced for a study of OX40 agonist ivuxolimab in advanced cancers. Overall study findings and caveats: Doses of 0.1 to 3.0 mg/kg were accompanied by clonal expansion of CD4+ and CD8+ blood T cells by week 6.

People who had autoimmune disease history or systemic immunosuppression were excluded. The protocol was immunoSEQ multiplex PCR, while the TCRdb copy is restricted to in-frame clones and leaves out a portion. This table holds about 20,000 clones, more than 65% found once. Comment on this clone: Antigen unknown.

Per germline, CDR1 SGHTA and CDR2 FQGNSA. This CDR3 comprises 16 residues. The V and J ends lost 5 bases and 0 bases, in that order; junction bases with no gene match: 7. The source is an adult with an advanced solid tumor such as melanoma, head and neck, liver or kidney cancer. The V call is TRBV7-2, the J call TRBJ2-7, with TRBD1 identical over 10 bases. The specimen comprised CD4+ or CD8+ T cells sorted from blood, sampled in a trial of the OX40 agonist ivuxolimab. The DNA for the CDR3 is TGTGCCAGCAGCCCAATGGGACAGGGGTTCTCCTACGAGCAGTACTTC. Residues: CASSPMGQGFSYEQYF.